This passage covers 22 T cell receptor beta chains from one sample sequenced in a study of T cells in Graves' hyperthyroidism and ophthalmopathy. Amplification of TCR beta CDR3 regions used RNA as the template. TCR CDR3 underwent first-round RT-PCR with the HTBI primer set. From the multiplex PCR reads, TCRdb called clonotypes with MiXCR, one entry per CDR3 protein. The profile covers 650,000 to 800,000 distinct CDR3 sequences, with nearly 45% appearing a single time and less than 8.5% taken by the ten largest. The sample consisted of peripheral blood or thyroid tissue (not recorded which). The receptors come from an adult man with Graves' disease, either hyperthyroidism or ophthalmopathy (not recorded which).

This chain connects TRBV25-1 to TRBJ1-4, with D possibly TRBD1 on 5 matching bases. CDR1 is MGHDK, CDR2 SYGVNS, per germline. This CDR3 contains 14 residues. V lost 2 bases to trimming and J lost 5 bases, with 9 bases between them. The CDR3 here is CASSEGTVNEKLFF. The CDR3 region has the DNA TGTGCCAGCAGTGAAGGGACGGTGAATGAAAAACTGTTTTTT. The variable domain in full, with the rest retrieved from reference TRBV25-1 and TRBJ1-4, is EADIYQTPRYLVIGTGKKITLECSQTMGHDKMYWYQQDPGMELHLIHYSYGVNSTEKGDLSSESTVSRIRTEHFPLTLESARPSHTSQYLCASSEGTVNEKLFFGSGTQLSVL.

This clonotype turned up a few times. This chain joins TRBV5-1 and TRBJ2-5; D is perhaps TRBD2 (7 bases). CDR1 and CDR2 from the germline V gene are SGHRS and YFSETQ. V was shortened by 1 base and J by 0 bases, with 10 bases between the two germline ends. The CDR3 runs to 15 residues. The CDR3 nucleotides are TGCGCCAGCAGCTTGTGGGGGGGCGACCAAGAGACCCAGTACTTC. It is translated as CASSLWGGDQETQYF.

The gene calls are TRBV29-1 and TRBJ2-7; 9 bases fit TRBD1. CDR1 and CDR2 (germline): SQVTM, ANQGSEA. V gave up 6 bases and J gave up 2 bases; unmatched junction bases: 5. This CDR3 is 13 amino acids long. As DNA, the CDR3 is TGCAGCGTGGGGACAGGGATAACCTACGAGCAGTACTTC. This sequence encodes CSVGTGITYEQYF.

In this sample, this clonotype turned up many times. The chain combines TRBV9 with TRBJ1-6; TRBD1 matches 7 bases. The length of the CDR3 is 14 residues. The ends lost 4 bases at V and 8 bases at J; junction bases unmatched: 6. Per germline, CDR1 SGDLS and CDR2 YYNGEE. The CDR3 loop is CASSKTGLDSPLHF. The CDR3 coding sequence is TGTGCCAGCAGCAAGACAGGGTTGGATTCACCCCTCCACTTT.

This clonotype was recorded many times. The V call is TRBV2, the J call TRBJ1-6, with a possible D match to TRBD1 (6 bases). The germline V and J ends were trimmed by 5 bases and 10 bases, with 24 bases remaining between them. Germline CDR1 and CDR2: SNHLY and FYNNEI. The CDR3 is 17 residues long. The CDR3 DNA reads TGTGCCAGCAGTCCACCCCAGACAGGACCAACGGTGTCACCCCTCCACTTT. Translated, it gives CASSPPQTGPTVSPLHF.

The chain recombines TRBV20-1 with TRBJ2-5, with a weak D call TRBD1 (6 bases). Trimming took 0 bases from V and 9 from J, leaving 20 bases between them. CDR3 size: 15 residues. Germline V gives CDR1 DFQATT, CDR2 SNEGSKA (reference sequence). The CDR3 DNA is TGCAGTGCTAGAGATCGATGGGGGCAAGGGCAGCCCCAGTACTTC. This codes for CSARDRWGQGQPQYF.

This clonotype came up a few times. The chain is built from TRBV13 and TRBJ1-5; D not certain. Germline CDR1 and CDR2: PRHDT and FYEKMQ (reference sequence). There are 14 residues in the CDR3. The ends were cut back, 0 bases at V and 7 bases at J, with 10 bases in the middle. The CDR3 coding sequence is TGTGCCAGCAGCTTAGGCCTAAGCGGGCAGCCCCAGCATTTT. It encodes CASSLGLSGQPQHF.

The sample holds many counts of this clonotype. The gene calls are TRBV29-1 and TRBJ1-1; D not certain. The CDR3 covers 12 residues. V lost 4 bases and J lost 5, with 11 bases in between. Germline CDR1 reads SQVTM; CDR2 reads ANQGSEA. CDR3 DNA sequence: TGCAGCGTTGCCCGGGGAACAACTGAAGCTTTCTTT. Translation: CSVARGTTEAFF.

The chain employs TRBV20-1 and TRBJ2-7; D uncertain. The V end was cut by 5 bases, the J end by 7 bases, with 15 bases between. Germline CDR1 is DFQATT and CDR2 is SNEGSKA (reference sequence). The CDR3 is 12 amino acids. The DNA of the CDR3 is TGCAGTGCTGGATGGACCTCCTCTGAGCAGTACTTC. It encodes CSAGWTSSEQYF.

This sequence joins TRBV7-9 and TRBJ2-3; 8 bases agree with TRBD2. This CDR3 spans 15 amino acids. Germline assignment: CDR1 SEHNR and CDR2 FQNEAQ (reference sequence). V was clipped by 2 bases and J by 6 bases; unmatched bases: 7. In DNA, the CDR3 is TGTGCCAGCAGCTTACACCAGCGGGAGTGGGATACGCAGTATTTT. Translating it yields CASSLHQREWDTQYF. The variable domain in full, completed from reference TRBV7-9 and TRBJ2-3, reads DTGVSQNPRHKITKRGQNVTFRCDPISEHNRLYWYRQTLGQGPEFLTYFQNEAQLEKSRLLSDRFSAERPKGSFSTLEIQRTEQGDSAMYLCASSLHQREWDTQYFGPGTRLTVL.

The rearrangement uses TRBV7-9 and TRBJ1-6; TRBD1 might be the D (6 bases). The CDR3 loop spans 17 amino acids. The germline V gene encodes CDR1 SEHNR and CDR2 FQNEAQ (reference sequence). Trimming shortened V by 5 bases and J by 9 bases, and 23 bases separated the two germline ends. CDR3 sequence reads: CASSLMDLAGASSPLHF. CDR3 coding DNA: TGTGCCAGCAGCCTCATGGACCTTGCGGGGGCGAGTTCACCCCTCCACTTT.

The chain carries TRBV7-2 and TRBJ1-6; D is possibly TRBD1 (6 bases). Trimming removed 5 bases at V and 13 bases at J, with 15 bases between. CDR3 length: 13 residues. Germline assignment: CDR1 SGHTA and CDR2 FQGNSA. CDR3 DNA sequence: TGTGCCAGCAGCACAGGGATCGCTCAGCCCCTCCACTTT. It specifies CASSTGIAQPLHF.

The CDR3 coding sequence is TGTGCCAGCAGTTTAGGGAATCCCAGGCCCCAGCATTTT. Its translation is CASSLGNPRPQHF. The rearrangement uses TRBV12-3 or TRBV12-4 and TRBJ1-5; D gene unclear. The CDR3 contains 13 residues. The germline V and J ends were trimmed by 1 base and 9 bases, with 10 bases remaining between them.

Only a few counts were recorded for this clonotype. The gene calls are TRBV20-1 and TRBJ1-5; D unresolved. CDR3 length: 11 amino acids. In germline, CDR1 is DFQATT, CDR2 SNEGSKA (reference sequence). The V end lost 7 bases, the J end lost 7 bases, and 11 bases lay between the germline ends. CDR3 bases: TGCAGTGAAGGGTTCTGGCAGCCCCAGCATTTT. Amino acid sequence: CSEGFWQPQHF.

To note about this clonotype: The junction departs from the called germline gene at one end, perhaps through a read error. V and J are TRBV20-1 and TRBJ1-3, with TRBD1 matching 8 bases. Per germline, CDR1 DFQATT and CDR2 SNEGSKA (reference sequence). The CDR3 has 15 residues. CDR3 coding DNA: TGCAGTGCTAGAGACGACAGGGGCACTGGAAACACCATATGTTTT. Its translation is CSARDDRGTGNTICF.

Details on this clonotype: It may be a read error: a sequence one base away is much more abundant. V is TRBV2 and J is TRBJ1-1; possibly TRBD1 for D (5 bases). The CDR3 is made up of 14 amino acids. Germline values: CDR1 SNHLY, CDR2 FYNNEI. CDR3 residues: CASNEGPGGTEAFF. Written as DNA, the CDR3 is TGTGCCAGCAATGAAGGGCCGGGGGGCACTGAAGCTTTCTTT.

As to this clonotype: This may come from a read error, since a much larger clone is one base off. The CDR3 nucleotides are TGTGCCATCAGTGACGGGCTAACTAAGCTCCACGAGCAGTGCTTC. Translating it yields CAISDGLTKLHEQCF. This sequence joins TRBV10-3 and TRBJ2-7; no clear D. The CDR3 extends over 15 amino acids. Germline V gene data show CDR1 as ENHRY and CDR2 as SYGVKD.

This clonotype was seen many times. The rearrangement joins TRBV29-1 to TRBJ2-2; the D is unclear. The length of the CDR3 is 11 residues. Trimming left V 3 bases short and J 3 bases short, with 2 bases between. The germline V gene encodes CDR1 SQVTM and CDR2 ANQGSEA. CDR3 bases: TGCAGCGTTGATCACACCGGGGAGCTGTTTTTT. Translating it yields CSVDHTGELFF.

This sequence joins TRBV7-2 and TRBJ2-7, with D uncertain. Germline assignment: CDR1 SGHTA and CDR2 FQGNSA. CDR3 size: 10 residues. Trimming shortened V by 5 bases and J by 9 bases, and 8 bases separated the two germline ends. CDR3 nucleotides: TGTGCCAGCAGCCAAAGGTGGCAGTACTTC. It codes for CASSQRWQYF. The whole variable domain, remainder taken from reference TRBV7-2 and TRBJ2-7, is GAGVSQSPSNKVTEKGKDVELRCDPISGHTALYWYRQSLGQGLEFLIYFQGNSAPDKSGLPSDRFSAERTGGSVSTLTIQRTQQEDSAVYLCASSQRWQYFGPGTRLTVT.

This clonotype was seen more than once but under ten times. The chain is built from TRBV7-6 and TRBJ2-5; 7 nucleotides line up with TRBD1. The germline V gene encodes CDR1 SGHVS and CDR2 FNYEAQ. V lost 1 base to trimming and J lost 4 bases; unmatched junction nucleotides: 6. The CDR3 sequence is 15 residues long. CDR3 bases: TGTGCCAGCAGCTTAGTCCGGGCAGGGGGAGAGACCCAGTACTTC. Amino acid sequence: CASSLVRAGGETQYF.

CDR3 protein: CASNRAGGSNQPQHF. The CDR3, as DNA: TGTGCCAGCAATAGGGCAGGGGGCAGCAATCAGCCCCAGCATTTT. This sequence joins TRBV7-2 and TRBJ1-5; 8 nucleotides match TRBD1. The germline CDR1 and CDR2 sequences are SGHTA and FQGNSA. Losses at the gene ends were 7 bases for V and 1 base for J; bases not matched to a gene: 6. The CDR3 has 15 residues.

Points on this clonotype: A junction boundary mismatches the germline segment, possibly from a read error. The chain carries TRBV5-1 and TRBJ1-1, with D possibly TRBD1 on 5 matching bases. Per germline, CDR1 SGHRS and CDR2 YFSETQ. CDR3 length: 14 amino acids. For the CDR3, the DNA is TGCGCCAGCACCTTGGACACATTGAACACTGAAGCTTTCTTT. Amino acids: CASTLDTLNTEAFF.